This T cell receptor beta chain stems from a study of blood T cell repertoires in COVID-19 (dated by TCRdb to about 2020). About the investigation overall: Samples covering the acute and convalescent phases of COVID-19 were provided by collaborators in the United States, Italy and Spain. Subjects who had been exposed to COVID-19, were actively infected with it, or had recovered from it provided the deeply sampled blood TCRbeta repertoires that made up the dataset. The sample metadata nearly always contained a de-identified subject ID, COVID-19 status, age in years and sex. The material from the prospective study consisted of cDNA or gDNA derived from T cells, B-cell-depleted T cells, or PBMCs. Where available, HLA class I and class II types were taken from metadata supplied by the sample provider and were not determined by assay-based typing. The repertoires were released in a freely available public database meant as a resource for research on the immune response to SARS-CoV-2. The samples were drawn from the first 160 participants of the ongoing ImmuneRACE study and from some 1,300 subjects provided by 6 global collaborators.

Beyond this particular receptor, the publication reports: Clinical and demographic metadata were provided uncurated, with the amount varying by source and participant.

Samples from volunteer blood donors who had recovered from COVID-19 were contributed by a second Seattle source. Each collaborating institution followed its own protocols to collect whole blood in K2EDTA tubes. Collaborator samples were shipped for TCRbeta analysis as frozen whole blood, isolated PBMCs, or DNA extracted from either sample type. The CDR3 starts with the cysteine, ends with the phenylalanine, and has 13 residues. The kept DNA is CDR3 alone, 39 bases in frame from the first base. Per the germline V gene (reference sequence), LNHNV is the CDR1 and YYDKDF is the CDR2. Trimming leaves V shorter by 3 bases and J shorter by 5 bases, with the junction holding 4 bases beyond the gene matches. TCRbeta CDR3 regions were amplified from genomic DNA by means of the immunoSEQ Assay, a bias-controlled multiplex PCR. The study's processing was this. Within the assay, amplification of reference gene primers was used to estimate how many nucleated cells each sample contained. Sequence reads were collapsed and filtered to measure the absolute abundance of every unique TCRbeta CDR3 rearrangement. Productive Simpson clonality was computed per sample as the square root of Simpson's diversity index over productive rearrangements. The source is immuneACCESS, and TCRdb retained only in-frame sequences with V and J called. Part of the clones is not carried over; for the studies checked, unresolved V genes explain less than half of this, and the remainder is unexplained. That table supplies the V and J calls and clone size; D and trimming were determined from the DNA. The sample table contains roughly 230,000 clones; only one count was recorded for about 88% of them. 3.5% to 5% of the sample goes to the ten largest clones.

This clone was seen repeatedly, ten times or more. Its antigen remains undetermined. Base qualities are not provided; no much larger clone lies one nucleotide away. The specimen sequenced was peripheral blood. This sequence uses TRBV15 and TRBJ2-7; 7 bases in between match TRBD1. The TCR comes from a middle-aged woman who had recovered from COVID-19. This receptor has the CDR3 CATSREQGHEQYF. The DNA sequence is TGTGCCACCAGCAGGGAACAGGGGCACGAGCAGTACTTC. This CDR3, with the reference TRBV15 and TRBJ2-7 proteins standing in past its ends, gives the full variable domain DAMVIQNPRYQVTQFGKPVTLSCSQTLNHNVMYWYQQKSSQAPKLLFHYYDKDFNNEADTPDNFQSRRPNTSFCFLDIRSPGLGDTAMYLCATSREQGHEQYFGPGTRLTVT.